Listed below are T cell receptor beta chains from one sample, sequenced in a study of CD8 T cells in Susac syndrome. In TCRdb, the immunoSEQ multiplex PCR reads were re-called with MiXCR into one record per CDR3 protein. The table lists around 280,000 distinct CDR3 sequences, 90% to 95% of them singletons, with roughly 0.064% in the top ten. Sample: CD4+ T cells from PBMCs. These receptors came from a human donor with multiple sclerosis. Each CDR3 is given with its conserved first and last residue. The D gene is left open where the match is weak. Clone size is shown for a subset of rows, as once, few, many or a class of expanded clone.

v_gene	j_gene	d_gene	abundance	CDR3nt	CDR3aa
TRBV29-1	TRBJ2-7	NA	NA	TGCAGCGTCCAGGGAAGCTACGAGCAGTACTTC	CSVQGSYEQYF
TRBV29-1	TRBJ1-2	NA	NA	TGCAGCGGACTTAGGGGGGGGGTAAAAGGCTACACCTTC	CSGLRGGVKGYTF
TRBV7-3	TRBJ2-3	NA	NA	TGTGCCAGCAGTCTGGGAGATGAGGGACCGCAGTATTTT	CASSLGDEGPQYF
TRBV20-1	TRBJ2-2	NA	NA	TGCAGTGCCGGCAGGAGGGGTAACACCGGGGAGCTGTTTTTT	CSAGRRGNTGELFF
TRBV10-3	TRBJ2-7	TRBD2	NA	TGTGCCATCAGTGCCCTAGCGGGGGCCTACGAGCAGTACTTC	CAISALAGAYEQYF
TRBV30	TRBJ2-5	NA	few	TGTGCCTGGAGTGCGAATCTAGCTGGGGAGACCCAGTACTTC	CAWSANLAGETQYF
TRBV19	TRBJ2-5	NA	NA	TGTGCCAGTAGTGTCCCGGCCGGAGAGACCCAGTACTTC	CASSVPAGETQYF
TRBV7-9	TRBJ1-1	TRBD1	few	TGTGCCAGCCGGCGAAACGCAGGGGGCACTGAAGCTTTCTTT	CASRRNAGGTEAFF
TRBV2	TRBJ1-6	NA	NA	TGTGCCAGCAGCACCGTAGGTGGGACCGGAGCTAATTCACCCCTCCACTTT	CASSTVGGTGANSPLHF
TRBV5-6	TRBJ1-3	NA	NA	TGTGCCAGCAGCTTGGTCCGGGGGGTCCTGAGCGGAAACACCATATATTTT	CASSLVRGVLSGNTIYF
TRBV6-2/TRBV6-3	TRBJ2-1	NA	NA	TGTGCCAGCAGTCGGTGGAGCGGACGCAATGAGCAGTTCTTC	CASSRWSGRNEQFF
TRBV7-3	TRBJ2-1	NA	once	TGTGCCAGCAGCCCTGACTCCGGGACGGCTTACAATGAGCAGTTCTTC	CASSPDSGTAYNEQFF
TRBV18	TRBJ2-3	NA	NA	TGTGCCAGCTCACCACGAGTTGTCGGGGCTTACACAGATACGCAGTATTTT	CASSPRVVGAYTDTQYF
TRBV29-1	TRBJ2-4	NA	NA	TGCAGCGCCGGGGGAGGCAGGGAGACCAAAAACATTCAGTACTTC	CSAGGGRETKNIQYF
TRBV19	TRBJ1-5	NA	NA	TGTGCCAGTACCCAAGCTGGGGGCAATCAGCCCCAGCATTTT	CASTQAGGNQPQHF
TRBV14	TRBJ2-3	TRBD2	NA	TGTGCCAGCAGCCCCCGACTAGCGGCACGCACAGATACGCAGTATTTT	CASSPRLAARTDTQYF
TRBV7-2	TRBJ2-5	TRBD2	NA	TGTGCCAGCAGACCGGGACTAGCGGGAGGGCCCCGAGAGACCCAGTACTTC	CASRPGLAGGPRETQYF
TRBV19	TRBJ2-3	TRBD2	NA	TGTGCCAGTACTCCTAGCGGGGGGGCAGATACGCAGTATTTT	CASTPSGGADTQYF
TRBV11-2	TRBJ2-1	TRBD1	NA	TGTGCCAGCAGCTTAGTTCCCGGACAGGTTTACAATGAGCAGTTCTTC	CASSLVPGQVYNEQFF
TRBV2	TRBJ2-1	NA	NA	TGTGCCAGCAGTGATGAGGCTAGCGTTGAGCAGTTCTTC	CASSDEASVEQFF
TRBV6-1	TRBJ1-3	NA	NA	TGTGCCAGCAGTGAAGGGCCCCTCTCTGGAAACACCATATATTTT	CASSEGPLSGNTIYF
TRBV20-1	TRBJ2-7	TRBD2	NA	TGCAGTGCTAGGACTAGCGGTCTGGTCTACGAGCAGTACTTC	CSARTSGLVYEQYF
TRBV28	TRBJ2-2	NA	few	TGTGCCAGCAGTTTAAGACCCGGGGAGCTGTTTTTT	CASSLRPGELFF
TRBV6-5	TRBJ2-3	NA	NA	TGTGCCAGCACCTCGCTGAGGGATACGCAGTATTTT	CASTSLRDTQYF
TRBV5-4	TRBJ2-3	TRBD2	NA	TGTGCCAGCAGCCTCCGGGCTAGCGGGGGACTCGCAGATACGCAGTATTTT	CASSLRASGGLADTQYF
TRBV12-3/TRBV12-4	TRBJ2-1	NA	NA	TGTGCCAGCAGTTTTAGGGGGAATGAGCAGTTCTTC	CASSFRGNEQFF
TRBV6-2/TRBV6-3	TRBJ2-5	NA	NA	TGTGCCAGCAGTAACCGACTAGATCAAGAGACCCAGTACTTC	CASSNRLDQETQYF
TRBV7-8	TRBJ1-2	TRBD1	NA	TGTGCCAGCAGCTTAGAAGTCAGGGGGAGCTATGGCTACACCTTC	CASSLEVRGSYGYTF
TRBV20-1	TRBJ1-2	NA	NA	TGCAGTGCTAGAGACCCGATGGGGGCCCCTTATGGCTACACCTTC	CSARDPMGAPYGYTF
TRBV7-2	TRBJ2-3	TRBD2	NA	TGTGCCAGCAGACAAGCGGGGGACACAGATACGCAGTATTTT	CASRQAGDTDTQYF
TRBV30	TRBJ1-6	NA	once	TGTGCCTGGGCTCTAGGGGCCTATAATTCACCCCTCCACTTT	CAWALGAYNSPLHF
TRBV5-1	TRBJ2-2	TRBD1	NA	TGCGCCAGCAGCTCGCCCGGACAGGGGTTTAGGGAGCTGTTTTTT	CASSSPGQGFRELFF
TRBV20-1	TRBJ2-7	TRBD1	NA	TGCAGTGCTAGCAGGGGGTCTCCTTACGAGCAGTACTTC	CSASRGSPYEQYF
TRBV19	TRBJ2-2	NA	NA	TGTGCCAGTAGTATAGGTAGGGGCACCGGGGAGCTGTTTTTT	CASSIGRGTGELFF
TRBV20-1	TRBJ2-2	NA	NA	TGCAGTGCTTCCCCTTTAGCCAACACCGGGGAGCTGTTTTTT	CSASPLANTGELFF
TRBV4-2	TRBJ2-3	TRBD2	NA	TGTGCCAGCAGCCAAGCGGGGACTAGCGACAGCACAGATACGCAGTATTTT	CASSQAGTSDSTDTQYF